This TCR beta chain was recorded in a study of beta chain features in type 1 diabetes. Looking at the study overall: Examination spanned 100 million to 130 million sorted cells from all samples. Findings and limits, study-wide: Patients with type 1 diabetes carried fewer insertions and had more deletions at their VDJ junctions. When Type 1 diabetes patients were examined, their TCRB CDR3s proved moderately but significantly shorter in all four CD4+ subsets.

Losses at the gene ends were 1 base for V and 3 bases for J; bases not matched to a gene: 3. Germline V gene lookup returns CDR1 SGHTA and CDR2 FQGNSA. This CDR3 spans 15 amino acids. A remark on this clone: Its antigen is not identified.

Expressed TCRB transcripts were sequenced, since all the RNA that had been isolated was reverse transcribed. Only in-frame clones appear in the TCRdb table, and some are missing; sequencing was by immunoSEQ multiplex PCR. The profile shows roughly 730,000 clones, around an eighth of them singletons. The V and J genes are TRBV7-2 and TRBJ2-1; 7 positions match TRBD2. Sample: naive CD4+ T cells from blood. This clonotype was sampled from a man between 18 and 29 years old with type 1 diabetes. The CDR3 DNA sequence: TGTGCCAGCAGCTTAGAAAGCGGGGTCTACAATGAGCAGTTCTTC. Its translation is CASSLESGVYNEQFF.